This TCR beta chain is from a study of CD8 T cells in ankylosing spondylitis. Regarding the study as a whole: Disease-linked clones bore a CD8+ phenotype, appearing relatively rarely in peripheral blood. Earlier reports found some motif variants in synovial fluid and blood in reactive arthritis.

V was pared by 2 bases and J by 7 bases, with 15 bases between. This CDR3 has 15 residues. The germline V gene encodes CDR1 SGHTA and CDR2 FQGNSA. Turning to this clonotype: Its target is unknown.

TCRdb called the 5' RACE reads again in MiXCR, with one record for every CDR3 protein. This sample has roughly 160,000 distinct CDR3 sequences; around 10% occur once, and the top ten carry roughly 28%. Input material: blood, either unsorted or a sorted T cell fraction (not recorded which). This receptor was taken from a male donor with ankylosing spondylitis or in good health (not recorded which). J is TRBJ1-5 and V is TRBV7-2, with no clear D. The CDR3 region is CASSLSADAQQPQHF. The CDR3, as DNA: TGTGCCAGCAGCTTATCTGCGGACGCGCAGCAGCCCCAGCATTTT.